The sequence of this T cell receptor (beta chain) was determined in a study of cytomegalovirus exposure and HLA in healthy donors. Study outcomes and limitations: According to reports, the classifier identified cytomegalovirus status with high specificity and sensitivity. Rarity characterized most TCR sequences, yet some public TCRs appeared in many donors. There were a few CMV-associated chains whose specificity for CMV antigens was confirmed in vitro.

Germline V gene data show CDR1 as SGDLS and CDR2 as YYNGEE. V was pared by 4 bases and J by 0 bases, with 11 bases between. This CDR3 contains 15 residues. About this clone: What it binds is not known.

The donors were members of the approximately 120-subject validation cohort (separate from the approximately 670-subject first cohort). Libraries were prepared by immunoSEQ multiplex PCR; TCRdb keeps only in-frame clonotypes and omits some of them. The table includes roughly 70,000 clones, approximately 97% detected once. This chain connects TRBV9 to TRBJ2-1; the D is unclear. The source of this sequence is a man aged 18 to 30 in good health and CMV-seronegative. Sequencing used PBMCs. CDR3 coding DNA: TGTGCCAGCAGCCCTTCGACAAACTCCTACAATGAGCAGTTCTTC. Amino acid sequence: CASSPSTNSYNEQFF.